The 20 T cell receptor beta chains given below trace back to one sample, sequenced in a study of cytomegalovirus exposure and HLA in healthy donors. With 60 Vbeta and 13 Jbeta primers, the PCR was carried out. The assay was immunoSEQ multiplex PCR, and TCRdb's table has in-frame clones only and misses some. The repertoire consists of around 130,000 clones, with around 83% occurring once and the leading ten covering approximately 6.4%. Sequenced input: PBMCs. The source is a woman aged 30 to 39 in good health and CMV-seropositive.

The V and J genes are TRBV28 and TRBJ1-2, with 8 bases identical to TRBD1. Germline V lookup: CDR1 MDHEN, CDR2 SYDVKM. V was clipped by 8 bases and J by 5 bases; unmatched bases: 16. The CDR3 contains 16 residues. The CDR3 nucleotides are TGTGCCAGCCGTGAGCTCCGGCCGGACAGGGCTTATGGCTACACCTTC. It yields the protein CASRELRPDRAYGYTF.

This clone was observed a few times. V usage is TRBV5-1 and J usage is TRBJ1-5, with 7 positions matching TRBD1. The CDR3 spans 15 residues. Germline V gene data show CDR1 as SGHRS and CDR2 as YFSETQ. V lost 4 bases and J lost 7; bases outside the gene matches: 11. DNA of the CDR3: TGCGCCAGCAGCAGCACCCCAGGGGGGAGGCAGCCCCAGCATTTT. Translating it yields CASSSTPGGRQPQHF.

This chain uses TRBV7-9 with TRBJ2-1, with 10 bases matching TRBD2. This CDR3 is 15 amino acids long. The germline CDR1 and CDR2 sequences are SEHNR and FQNEAQ (reference sequence). Germline trimming cut 3 bases from V and 2 bases from J; bases unmatched to any gene: 1. DNA of the CDR3: TGTGCCAGCAGCTTCCTAGCGGGGGCCTACAATGAGCAGTTCTTC. This encodes CASSFLAGAYNEQFF.

The gene calls are TRBV6-1 and TRBJ2-5; 7 bases agree with TRBD1. The CDR3 has 13 residues. Looked up from germline, CDR1 is MNHNS and CDR2 is SASEGT. Unmatched junction bases numbered 8, after V lost 8 bases and J lost 5 bases. In DNA, the CDR3 is TGTGCCAGCCGGGACAGCCCTCAGGAGACCCAGTACTTC. Amino acid sequence: CASRDSPQETQYF.

The V call is TRBV6-5, the J call TRBJ1-1, with D perhaps TRBD1 (6 bases). Germline V gene sequence: CDR1 MNHEY, CDR2 SVGAGI. The CDR3 has 12 residues. V lost 5 bases and J lost 9, with 13 bases in between. The CDR3 is CASSVTGYKAFF. The CDR3 DNA follows: TGTGCCAGCAGTGTAACAGGGTACAAAGCTTTCTTT.

The genes are TRBV27 and TRBJ2-1; D possibly corresponds to TRBD2 (6 bases). Germline V gene lookup returns CDR1 MNHEY and CDR2 SMNVEV (reference sequence). The germline V and J ends were trimmed by 5 bases and 8 bases, with 13 bases remaining between them. The CDR3 is made up of 13 amino acids. DNA of the CDR3: TGTGCCAGCAGTACACTAGCAGTCGATGAGCAGTTCTTC. It specifies CASSTLAVDEQFF.

The chain links TRBV4-1 to TRBJ2-3; D gene ambiguous. Per germline, CDR1 MGHRA and CDR2 YSYEKL. There are 13 residues in the CDR3. V was shortened by 10 bases and J by 2 bases, with 13 bases between the two germline ends. The CDR3 here is CAIVVALTDTQYF. In nucleotides, the CDR3 is TGCGCCATTGTGGTAGCACTCACAGATACGCAGTATTTT.

This chain links TRBV28 with TRBJ1-1, with D possibly TRBD1 on 5 matching bases. The CDR3 covers 14 residues. The germline V gene encodes CDR1 MDHEN and CDR2 SYDVKM. Trimming took 3 bases from V and 1 from J, leaving 9 bases between them. In DNA, the CDR3 is TGTGCCAGCAGTTTTTATGGACAGAACACTGAAGCTTTCTTT. This encodes CASSFYGQNTEAFF.

The V call is TRBV6-6, the J call TRBJ2-7; 8 bases align to TRBD1. With 2 bases clipped from V and 3 bases from J, the junction kept 9 bases outside the gene matches. Germline V lookup: CDR1 MNHNY, CDR2 SVGAGI (reference sequence). This CDR3 spans 16 amino acids. In DNA, the CDR3 is TGTGCCAGCAGTTACCGCATTCAGGGGGCCATCTACGAGCAGTACTTC. Protein product: CASSYRIQGAIYEQYF.

The rearrangement joins TRBV11-3 to TRBJ1-3; D may be TRBD1 (5 bases). CDR1 SGHNT and CDR2 YENEEA come from the germline V gene. The CDR3 contains 15 residues. Trimming took 3 bases from V and 4 from J, leaving 13 bases between them. This chain's CDR3 is CASSFSTGEGNTIYF. Written as DNA, the CDR3 is TGTGCCAGCAGCTTTTCAACAGGTGAAGGAAACACCATATATTTT.

This clone was counted only a few times. The chain recombines TRBV18 with TRBJ2-3; 9 bases are a match to TRBD2. This CDR3 comprises 14 residues. V lost 4 bases to trimming and J lost 3 bases; unmatched junction nucleotides: 2. Looked up from germline, CDR1 is KGHSH and CDR2 is LQKENI. The CDR3 region has the DNA TGTGCCAGCTCACTAGCGGGGGAGACAGATACGCAGTATTTT. This sequence encodes CASSLAGETDTQYF.

This clone was observed a single time. CDR3: CASNPPTDSYNEQFF. The CDR3 nucleotides read TGTGCCAGCAACCCCCCCACGGACAGTTACAATGAGCAGTTCTTC. This chain joins TRBV2 and TRBJ2-1, with TRBD1 as a possible D gene (6 bases). With 7 bases removed from V and 4 bases from J, the gap between germline ends came to 17 bases. The CDR3 is 15 amino acids. Germline lookup yields CDR1 SNHLY and CDR2 FYNNEI.

The CDR3 nucleotides read TGTGCCAGCAGCTCCACCAGCGGGGGGGCTGGAGAGACCCAGTACTTC. Its protein product is CASSSTSGGAGETQYF. This chain links TRBV5-6 with TRBJ2-5; 10 positions match TRBD2. J was trimmed by 4 bases and V by 3 bases; bases with no gene match: 9. This CDR3 is built from 16 residues. Germline CDR1 is SGHDT and CDR2 is YYEEEE. The full variable domain, with the rest looked up from reference TRBV5-6 and TRBJ2-5, is DAGVTQSPTHLIKTRGQQVTLRCSPKSGHDTVSWYQQALGQGPQFIFQYYEEEERQRGNFPDRFSGHQFPNYSSELNVNALLLGDSALYLCASSSTSGGAGETQYFGPGTRLLVL.

The chain couples TRBV5-1 to TRBJ1-1; no clear D. The CDR3 is made up of 11 amino acids. V lost 0 bases and J 6 bases, leaving 3 bases between the germline ends. From germline, CDR1 is SGHRS and CDR2 YFSETQ. The CDR3 DNA reads as TGCGCCAGCAGCTTGGACTCTGAAGCTTTCTTT. Its protein is CASSLDSEAFF.

This rearrangement joins TRBV4-2 to TRBJ1-2; D call uncertain. V was pared by 0 bases and J by 0 bases, with 8 bases between. CDR1 and CDR2 (germline): LGHNA, YNFKEQ. CDR3 size: 15 residues. CDR3 residues: CASSQDPTTNYGYTF. The CDR3 region has the DNA TGTGCCAGCAGCCAAGATCCGACAACTAACTATGGCTACACCTTC.

The chain is built from TRBV6-6 and TRBJ2-7; 7 bases line up with TRBD2. Per the germline V gene, CDR1 is MNHNY and CDR2 is SVGAGI (reference sequence). The CDR3 has 12 amino acids. The V and J ends lost 5 bases and 5 bases, in that order; junction bases with no gene match: 3. The CDR3 coding sequence is TGTGCCAGCAGTAGGACTAGGGACGAGCAGTACTTC. Amino acid sequence: CASSRTRDEQYF.

DNA of the CDR3: TGTGCCAGCTCACCACTCCGGGGGAGCGCTTTCTTT. Amino acids: CASSPLRGSAFF. This chain connects TRBV18 to TRBJ1-1, with a tentative D call TRBD1 (5 bases). The germline V gene has CDR1 KGHSH and CDR2 LQKENI. This CDR3 region has 12 residues. V was trimmed by 1 base and J by 11 bases, leaving 11 bases between them.

Only one count was recorded for this clone. V gene TRBV5-6 combines with J gene TRBJ1-2; D gene uncertain. This CDR3 spans 14 amino acids. Looked up from germline, CDR1 is SGHDT and CDR2 is YYEEEE. The ends were cut back, 0 bases at V and 0 bases at J, with 6 bases in the middle. The DNA of the CDR3 is TGTGCCAGCAGCTTGGAATATGCTAACTATGGCTACACCTTC. Translated: CASSLEYANYGYTF. The whole variable domain, filled in from reference TRBV5-6 and TRBJ1-2, reads DAGVTQSPTHLIKTRGQQVTLRCSPKSGHDTVSWYQQALGQGPQFIFQYYEEEERQRGNFPDRFSGHQFPNYSSELNVNALLLGDSALYLCASSLEYANYGYTFGSGTRLTVV.

V is TRBV5-1 and J is TRBJ1-1, with D maybe TRBD1 (5 bases). Trimming pared 2 bases from V and 5 bases from J, leaving 13 bases between. The CDR3 totals 14 residues. Germline-derived CDR1 and CDR2 are SGHRS and YFSETQ. Here the CDR3 reads CASSFVGDRTEAFF. The DNA for the CDR3 is TGCGCCAGCAGCTTCGTTGGTGACAGAACTGAAGCTTTCTTT.

V usage is TRBV10-3 and J usage is TRBJ1-4, with no clear D. The CDR3 sequence is 13 residues long. CDR1 and CDR2 from the germline V gene are ENHRY and SYGVKD. V was cut by 6 bases and J by 2 bases, with 7 bases left in between. The CDR3 spells CAIRGGTNEKLFF. As DNA, the CDR3 is TGTGCCATCAGAGGAGGGACTAATGAAAAACTGTTTTTT.